This T cell receptor (beta chain) was recorded in a study of T-cell memory formation after mild COVID-19. Study-level findings and limits: For contracting clones, CD4+ ones sat mainly in CM and EM, CD8+ in EMRA. Whether day 37 second-wave clones are SARS-CoV-2-specific was not confirmed. Memory cells collected pre-infection included some clones that later responded, suggesting cross-reactive memory joined.

As for this clonotype: Its antigen is undetermined.

V lost 6 bases and J 3 bases, leaving 14 bases between the germline ends. The CDR3 length is 14 residues. From the 5' RACE reads, TCRdb called clonotypes with MiXCR, one entry per CDR3 protein. The top ten clones hold around 20% of a sample with around 310,000 distinct CDR3 sequences, more than 13% of them seen once. This sequence was found in a young man who had mild COVID-19 (a few samples of this study predate the infection). Cell type and time point are not known. The V gene is TRBV12-3 or TRBV12-4, the J gene TRBJ1-2, with D perhaps matching TRBD1 (6 bases). Sample: PBMCs or a T cell subset sorted from them (not recorded which). CDR3 bases: TGTGCCAGCAGCCAGGGACACACGGACTATGGCTACACCTTC. Amino acid sequence: CASSQGHTDYGYTF.